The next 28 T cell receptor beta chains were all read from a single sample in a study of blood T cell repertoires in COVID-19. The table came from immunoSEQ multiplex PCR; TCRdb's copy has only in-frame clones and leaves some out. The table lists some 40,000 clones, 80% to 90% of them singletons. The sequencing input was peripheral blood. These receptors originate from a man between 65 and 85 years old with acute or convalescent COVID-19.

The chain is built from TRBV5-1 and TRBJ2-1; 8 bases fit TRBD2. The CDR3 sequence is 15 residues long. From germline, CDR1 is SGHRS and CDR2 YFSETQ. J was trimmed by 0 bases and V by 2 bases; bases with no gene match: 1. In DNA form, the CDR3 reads TGCGCCAGCAGCTTAAGCGGGAGCTCCTACAATGAGCAGTTCTTC. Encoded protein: CASSLSGSSYNEQFF.

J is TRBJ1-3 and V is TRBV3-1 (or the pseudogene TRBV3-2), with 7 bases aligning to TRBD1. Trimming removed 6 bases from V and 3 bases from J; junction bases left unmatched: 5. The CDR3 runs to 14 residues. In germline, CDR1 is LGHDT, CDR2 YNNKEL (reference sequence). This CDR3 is CASRQGLGGNTIYF. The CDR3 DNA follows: TGTGCCAGCAGACAGGGGCTAGGTGGAAACACCATATATTTT.

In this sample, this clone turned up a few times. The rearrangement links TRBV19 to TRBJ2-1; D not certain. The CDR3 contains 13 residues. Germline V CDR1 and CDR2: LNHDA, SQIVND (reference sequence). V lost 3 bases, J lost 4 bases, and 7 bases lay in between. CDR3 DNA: TGTGCCAGTAGTATGAACTCTTACAATGAGCAGTTCTTC. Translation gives CASSMNSYNEQFF.

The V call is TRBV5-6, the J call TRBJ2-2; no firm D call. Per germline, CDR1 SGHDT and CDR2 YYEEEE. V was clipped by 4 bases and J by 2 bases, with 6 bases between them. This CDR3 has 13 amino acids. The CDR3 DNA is TGTGCCAGCAGCCGCGAAAACACCGGGGAGCTGTTTTTT. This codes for CASSRENTGELFF.

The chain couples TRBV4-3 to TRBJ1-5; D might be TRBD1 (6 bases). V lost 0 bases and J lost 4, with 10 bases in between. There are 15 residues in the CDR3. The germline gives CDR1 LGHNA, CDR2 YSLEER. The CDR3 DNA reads TGCGCCAGCAGCCAAGAGACAGGCTGGAATCAGCCCCAGCATTTT. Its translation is CASSQETGWNQPQHF.

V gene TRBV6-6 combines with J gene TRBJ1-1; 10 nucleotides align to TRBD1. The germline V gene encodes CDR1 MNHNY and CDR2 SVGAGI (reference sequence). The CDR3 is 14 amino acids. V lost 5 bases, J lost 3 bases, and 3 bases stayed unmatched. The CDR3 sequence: CASSMDRGDTEAFF. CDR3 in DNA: TGTGCCAGCAGTATGGACAGGGGGGACACTGAAGCTTTCTTT.

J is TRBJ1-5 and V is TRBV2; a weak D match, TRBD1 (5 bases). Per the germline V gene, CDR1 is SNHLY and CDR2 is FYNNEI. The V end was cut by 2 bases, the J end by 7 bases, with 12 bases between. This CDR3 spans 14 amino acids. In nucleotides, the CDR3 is TGTGCCAGCAGTGAACAGGGTAGAGAGCAGCCCCAGCATTTT. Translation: CASSEQGREQPQHF.

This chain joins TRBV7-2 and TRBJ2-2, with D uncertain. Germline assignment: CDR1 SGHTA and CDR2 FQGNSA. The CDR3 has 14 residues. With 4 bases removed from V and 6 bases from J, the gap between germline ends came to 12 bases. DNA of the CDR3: TGTGCCAGCAGCTCCCTCACCCGGGCCGGGGAGCTGTTTTTT. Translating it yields CASSSLTRAGELFF.

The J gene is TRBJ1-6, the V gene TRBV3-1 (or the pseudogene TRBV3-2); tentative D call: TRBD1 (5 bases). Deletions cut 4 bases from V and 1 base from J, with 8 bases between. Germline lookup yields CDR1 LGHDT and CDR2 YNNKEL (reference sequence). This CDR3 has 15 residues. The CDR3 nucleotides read TGTGCCAGCAGCCTGCAGGGATCCTATAATTCACCCCTCCACTTT. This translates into CASSLQGSYNSPLHF.

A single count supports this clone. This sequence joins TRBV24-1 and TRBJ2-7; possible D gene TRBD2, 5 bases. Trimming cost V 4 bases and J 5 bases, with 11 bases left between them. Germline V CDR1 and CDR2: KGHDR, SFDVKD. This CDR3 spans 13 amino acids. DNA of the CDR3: TGTGCCACCAGTGACCCGTCGGAGGACGAGCAGTACTTC. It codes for CATSDPSEDEQYF.

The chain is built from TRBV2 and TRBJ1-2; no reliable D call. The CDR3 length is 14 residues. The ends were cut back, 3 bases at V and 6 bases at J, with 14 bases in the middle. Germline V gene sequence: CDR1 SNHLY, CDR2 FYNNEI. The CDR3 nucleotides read TGTGCCAGCAGTGATGATCGGGCGGGTGATGGCTACACCTTC. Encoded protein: CASSDDRAGDGYTF. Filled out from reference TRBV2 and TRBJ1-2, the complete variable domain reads EPEVTQTPSHQVTQMGQEVILRCVPISNHLYFYWYRQILGQKVEFLVSFYNNEISEKSEIFDDQFSVERPDGSNFTLKIRSTKLEDSAMYFCASSDDRAGDGYTFGSGTRLTVV.

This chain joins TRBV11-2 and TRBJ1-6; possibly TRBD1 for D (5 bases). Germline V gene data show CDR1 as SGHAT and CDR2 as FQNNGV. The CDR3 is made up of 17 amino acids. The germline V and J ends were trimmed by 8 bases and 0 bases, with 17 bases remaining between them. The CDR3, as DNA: TGTGCCAGCTCTAAGCGGGGCGGTAGCTCCTATAATTCACCCCTCCACTTT. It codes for CASSKRGGSSYNSPLHF.

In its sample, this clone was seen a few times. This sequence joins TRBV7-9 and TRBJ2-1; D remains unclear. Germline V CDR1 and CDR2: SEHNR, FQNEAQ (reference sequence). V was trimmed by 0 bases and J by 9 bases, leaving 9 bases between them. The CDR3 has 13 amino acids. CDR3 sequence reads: CASSLAVAPEQFF. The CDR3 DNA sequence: TGTGCCAGCAGCTTAGCAGTAGCCCCTGAGCAGTTCTTC.

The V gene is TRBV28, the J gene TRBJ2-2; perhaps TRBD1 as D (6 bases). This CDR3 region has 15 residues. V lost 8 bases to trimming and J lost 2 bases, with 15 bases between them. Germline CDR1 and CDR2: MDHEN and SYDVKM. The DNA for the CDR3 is TGTGCCAGCGGAACCCCCGGGACAAACACCGGGGAGCTGTTTTTT. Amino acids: CASGTPGTNTGELFF. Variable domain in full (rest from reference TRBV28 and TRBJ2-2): DVKVTQSSRYLVKRTGEKVFLECVQDMDHENMFWYRQDPGLGLRLIYFSYDVKMKEKGDIPEGYSVSREKKERFSLILESASTNQTSMYLCASGTPGTNTGELFFGEGSRLTVL.

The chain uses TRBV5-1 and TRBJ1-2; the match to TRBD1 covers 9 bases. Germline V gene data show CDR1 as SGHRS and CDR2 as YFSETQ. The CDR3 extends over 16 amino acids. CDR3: CATRRGQGQMNYGYTF. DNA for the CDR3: TGCGCAACAAGAAGAGGACAGGGGCAAATGAACTATGGCTACACCTTC.

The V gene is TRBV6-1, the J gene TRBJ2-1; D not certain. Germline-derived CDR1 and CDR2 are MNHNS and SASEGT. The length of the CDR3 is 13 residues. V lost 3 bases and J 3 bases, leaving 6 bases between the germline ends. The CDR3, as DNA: TGTGCCAGCAGTGAGAACAGCTACAATGAGCAGTTCTTC. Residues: CASSENSYNEQFF.

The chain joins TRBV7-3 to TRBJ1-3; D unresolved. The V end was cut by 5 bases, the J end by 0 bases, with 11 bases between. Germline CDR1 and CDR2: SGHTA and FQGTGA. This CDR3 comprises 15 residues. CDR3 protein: CASSPAPGSGNTIYF. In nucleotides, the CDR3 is TGTGCCAGCAGCCCCGCCCCGGGCTCTGGAAACACCATATATTTT.

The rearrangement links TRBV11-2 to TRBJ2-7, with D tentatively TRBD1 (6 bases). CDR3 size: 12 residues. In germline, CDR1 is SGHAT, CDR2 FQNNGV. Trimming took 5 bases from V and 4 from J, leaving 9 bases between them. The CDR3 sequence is CASSPQGYEQYF. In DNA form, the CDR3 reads TGTGCCAGCAGCCCCCAGGGGTACGAGCAGTACTTC. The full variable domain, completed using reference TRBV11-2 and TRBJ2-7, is EAGVAQSPRYKIIEKRQSVAFWCNPISGHATLYWYQQILGQGPKLLIQFQNNGVVDDSQLPKDRFSAERLKGVDSTLKIQPAKLEDSAVYLCASSPQGYEQYFGPGTRLTVT.

The CDR3 loop is CASSRQRTGQYF. The CDR3 DNA follows: TGTGCCAGCAGCCGACAGAGAACAGGGCAGTACTTC. The rearrangement uses TRBV3-1 (or the pseudogene TRBV3-2) and TRBJ2-7; a weak D match, TRBD1 (5 bases). Germline CDR1 and CDR2: LGHDT and YNNKEL (reference sequence). The CDR3 extends over 12 amino acids. Trimming removed 4 bases from V and 9 bases from J, with 13 bases in between.

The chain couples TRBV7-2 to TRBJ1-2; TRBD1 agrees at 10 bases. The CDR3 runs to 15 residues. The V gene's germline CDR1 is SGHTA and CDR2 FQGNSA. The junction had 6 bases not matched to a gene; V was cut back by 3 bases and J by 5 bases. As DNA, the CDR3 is TGTGCCAGCAGCTTTGGACAGGGGGAGAATTATGGCTACACCTTC. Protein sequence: CASSFGQGENYGYTF.

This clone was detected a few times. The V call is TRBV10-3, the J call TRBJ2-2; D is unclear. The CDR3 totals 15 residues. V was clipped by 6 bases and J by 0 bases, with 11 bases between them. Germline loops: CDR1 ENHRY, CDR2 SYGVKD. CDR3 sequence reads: CAIRSGTANTGELFF. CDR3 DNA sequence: TGTGCCATCAGATCCGGTACAGCGAACACCGGGGAGCTGTTTTTT.

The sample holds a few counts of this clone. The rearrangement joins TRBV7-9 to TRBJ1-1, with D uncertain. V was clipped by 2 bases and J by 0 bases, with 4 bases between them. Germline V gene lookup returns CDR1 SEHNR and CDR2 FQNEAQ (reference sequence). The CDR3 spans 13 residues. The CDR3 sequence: CASSLYMNTEAFF. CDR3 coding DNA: TGTGCCAGCAGCTTATACATGAACACTGAAGCTTTCTTT.

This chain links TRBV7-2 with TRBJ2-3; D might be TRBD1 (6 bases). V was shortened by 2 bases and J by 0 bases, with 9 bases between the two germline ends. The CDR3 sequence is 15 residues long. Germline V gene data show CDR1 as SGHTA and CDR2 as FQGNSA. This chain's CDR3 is CASSLRRGSTDTQYF. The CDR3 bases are TGTGCCAGCAGCTTAAGAAGGGGGAGCACAGATACGCAGTATTTT.

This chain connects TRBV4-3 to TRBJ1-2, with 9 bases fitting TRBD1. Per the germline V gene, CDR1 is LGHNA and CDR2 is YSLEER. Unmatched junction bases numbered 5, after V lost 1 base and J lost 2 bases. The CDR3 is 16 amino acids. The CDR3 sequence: CASSQGGTGLNYGYTF. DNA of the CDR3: TGCGCCAGCAGCCAAGGGGGGACAGGGTTGAACTATGGCTACACCTTC.

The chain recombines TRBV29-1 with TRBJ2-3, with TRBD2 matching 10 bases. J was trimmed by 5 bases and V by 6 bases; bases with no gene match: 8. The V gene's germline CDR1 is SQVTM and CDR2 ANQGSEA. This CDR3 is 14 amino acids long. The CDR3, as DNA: TGCAGCGTCGCCCTCAGCGGGAGGGGAGATACGCAGTATTTT. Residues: CSVALSGRGDTQYF.

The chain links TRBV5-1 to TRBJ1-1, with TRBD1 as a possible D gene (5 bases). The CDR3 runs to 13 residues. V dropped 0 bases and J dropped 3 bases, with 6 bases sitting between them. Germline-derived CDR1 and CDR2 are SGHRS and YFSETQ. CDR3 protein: CASSLDRYTEAFF. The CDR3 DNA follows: TGCGCCAGCAGCTTGGACAGGTACACTGAAGCTTTCTTT.

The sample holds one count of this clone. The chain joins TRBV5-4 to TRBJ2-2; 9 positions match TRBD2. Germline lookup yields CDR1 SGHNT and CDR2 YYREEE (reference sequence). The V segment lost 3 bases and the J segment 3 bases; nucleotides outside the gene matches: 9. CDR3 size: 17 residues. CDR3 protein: CASSSATAGGDTGELFF. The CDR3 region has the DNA TGTGCCAGCAGCTCGGCAACGGCGGGAGGGGACACCGGGGAGCTGTTTTTT.

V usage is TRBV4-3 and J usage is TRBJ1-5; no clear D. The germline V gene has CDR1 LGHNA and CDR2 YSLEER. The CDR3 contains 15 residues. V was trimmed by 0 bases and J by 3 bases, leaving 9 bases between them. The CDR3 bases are TGCGCCAGCAGCCAAGAGGCAGGCACCAATCAGCCCCAGCATTTT. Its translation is CASSQEAGTNQPQHF.